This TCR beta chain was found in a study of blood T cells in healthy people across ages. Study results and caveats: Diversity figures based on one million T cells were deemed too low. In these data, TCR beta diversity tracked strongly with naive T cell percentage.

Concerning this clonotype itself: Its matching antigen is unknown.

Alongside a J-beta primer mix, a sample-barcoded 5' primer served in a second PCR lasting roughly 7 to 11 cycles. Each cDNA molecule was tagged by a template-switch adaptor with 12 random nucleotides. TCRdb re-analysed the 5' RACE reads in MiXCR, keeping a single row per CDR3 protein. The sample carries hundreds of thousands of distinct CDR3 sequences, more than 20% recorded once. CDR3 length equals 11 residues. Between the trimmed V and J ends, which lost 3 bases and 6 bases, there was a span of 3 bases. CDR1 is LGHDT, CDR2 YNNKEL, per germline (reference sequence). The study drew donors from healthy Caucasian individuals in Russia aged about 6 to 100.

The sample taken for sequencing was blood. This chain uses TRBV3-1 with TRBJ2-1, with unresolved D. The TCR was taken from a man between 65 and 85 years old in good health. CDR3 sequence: CASSHANEQFF. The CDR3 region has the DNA TGTGCCAGCAGCCATGCCAATGAGCAGTTCTTC.